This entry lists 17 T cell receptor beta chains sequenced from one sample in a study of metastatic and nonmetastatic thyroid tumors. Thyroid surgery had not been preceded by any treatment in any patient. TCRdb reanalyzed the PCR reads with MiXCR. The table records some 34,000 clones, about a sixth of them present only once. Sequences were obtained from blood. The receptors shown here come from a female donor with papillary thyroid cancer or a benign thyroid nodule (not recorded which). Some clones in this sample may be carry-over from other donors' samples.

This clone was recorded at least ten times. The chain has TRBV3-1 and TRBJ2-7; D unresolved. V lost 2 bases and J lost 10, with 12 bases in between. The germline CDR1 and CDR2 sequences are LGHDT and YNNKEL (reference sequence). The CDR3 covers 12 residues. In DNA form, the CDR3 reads TGTGCCAGCAGCCAATTCGAGCAGTTCCAGTACTTC. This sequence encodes CASSQFEQFQYF.

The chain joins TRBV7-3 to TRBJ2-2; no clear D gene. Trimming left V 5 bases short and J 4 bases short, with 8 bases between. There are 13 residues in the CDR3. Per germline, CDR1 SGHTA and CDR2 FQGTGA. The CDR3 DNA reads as TGTGCCAGCAGCGTTGCATTCACCGGGGAGCTGTTTTTT. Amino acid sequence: CASSVAFTGELFF.

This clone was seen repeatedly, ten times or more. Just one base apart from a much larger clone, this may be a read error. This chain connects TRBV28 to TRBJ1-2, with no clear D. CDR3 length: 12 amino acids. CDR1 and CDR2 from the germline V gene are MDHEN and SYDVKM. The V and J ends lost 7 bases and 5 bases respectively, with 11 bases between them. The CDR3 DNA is TGTGCCAGCATCCGGGGATTTTATGGCTACACCTTC. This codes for CASIRGFYGYTF.

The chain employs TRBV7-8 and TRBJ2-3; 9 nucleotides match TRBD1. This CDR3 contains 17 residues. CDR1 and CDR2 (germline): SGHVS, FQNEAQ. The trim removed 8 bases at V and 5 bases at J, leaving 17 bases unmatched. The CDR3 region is CASGGQGAVGEVDTQYF. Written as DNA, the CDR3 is TGTGCCAGCGGGGGACAGGGCGCGGTGGGAGAGGTAGATACGCAGTATTTT.

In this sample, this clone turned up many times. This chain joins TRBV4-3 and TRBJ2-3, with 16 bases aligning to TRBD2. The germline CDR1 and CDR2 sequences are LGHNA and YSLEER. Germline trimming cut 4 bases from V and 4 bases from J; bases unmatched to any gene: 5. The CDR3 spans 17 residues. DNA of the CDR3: TGCGCCAGCAGCCCGGGACTAGCGGGAGGGGGTGCAGATACGCAGTATTTT. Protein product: CASSPGLAGGGADTQYF.

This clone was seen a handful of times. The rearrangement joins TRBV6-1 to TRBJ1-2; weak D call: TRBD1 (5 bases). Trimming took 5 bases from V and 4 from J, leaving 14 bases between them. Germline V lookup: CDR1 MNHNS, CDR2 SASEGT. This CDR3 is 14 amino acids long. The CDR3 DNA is TGTGCCAGCAGTCCACGGGGCAGCTCCTATGGCTACACCTTC. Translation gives CASSPRGSSYGYTF.

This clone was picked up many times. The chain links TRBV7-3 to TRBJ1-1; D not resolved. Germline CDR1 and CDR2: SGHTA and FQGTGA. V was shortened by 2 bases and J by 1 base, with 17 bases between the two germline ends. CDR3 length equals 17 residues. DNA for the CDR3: TGTGCCAGCAGCTTAGGTAGCGGAGTAGCGGAGAACACTGAAGCTTTCTTT. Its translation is CASSLGSGVAENTEAFF.

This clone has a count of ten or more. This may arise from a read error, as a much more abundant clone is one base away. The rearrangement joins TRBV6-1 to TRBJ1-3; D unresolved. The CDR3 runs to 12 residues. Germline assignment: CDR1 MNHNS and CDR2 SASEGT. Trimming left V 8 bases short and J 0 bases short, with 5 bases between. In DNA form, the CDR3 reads TGTGCCAGCCGCCCCTCTGGAAACACCATATATTTT. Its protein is CASRPSGNTIYF.

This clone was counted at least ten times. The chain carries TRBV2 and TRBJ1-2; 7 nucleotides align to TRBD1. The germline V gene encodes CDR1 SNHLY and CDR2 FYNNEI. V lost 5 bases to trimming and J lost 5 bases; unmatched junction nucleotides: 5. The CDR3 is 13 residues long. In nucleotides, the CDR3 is TGTGCCAGCAGTCCGGACAGGTCATATGGCTACACCTTC. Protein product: CASSPDRSYGYTF.

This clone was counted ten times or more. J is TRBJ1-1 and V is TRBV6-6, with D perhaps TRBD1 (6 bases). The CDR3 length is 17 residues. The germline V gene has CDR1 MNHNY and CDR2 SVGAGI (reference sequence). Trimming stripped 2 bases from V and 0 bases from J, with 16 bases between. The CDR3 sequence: CASSYRGAGTMNTEAFF. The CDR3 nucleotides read TGTGCCAGCAGTTACCGGGGGGCCGGTACGATGAACACTGAAGCTTTCTTT.

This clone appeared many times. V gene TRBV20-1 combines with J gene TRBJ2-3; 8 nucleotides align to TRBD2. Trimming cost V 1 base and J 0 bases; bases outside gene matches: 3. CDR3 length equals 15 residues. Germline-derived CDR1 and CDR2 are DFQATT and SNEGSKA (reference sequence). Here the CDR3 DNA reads TGCAGTGCTAGAGTTGGGACTAGTAGCACAGATACGCAGTATTTT. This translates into CSARVGTSSTDTQYF.

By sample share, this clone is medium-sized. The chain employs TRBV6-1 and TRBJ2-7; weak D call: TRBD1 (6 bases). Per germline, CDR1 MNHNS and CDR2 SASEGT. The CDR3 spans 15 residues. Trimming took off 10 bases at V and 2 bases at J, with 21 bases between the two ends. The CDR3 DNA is TGTGCCACCACCCGGAACAGGGAGCGCACCTACGAGCAGTACTTC. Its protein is CATTRNRERTYEQYF.

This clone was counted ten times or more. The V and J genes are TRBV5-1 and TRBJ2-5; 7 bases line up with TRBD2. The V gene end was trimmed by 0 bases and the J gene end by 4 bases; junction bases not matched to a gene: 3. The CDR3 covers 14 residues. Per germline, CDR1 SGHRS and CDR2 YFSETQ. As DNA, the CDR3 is TGCGCCAGCAGCTTGGGCGGGGAGGGAGAGACCCAGTACTTC. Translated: CASSLGGEGETQYF.

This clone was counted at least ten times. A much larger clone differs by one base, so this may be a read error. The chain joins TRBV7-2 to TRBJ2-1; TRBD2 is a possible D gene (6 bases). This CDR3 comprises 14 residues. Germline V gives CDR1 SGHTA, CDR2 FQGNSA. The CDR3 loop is CASSFGGVYSEQFF. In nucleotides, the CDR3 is TGTGCCAGCAGCTTTGGCGGGGTCTACAGTGAGCAGTTCTTC.

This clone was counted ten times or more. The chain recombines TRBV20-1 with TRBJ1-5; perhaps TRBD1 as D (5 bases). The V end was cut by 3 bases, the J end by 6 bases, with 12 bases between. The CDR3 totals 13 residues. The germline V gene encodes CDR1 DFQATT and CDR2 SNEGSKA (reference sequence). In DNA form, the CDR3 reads TGCAGTGCTAGGGACGGGAGGGGTCAGCCCCAGCATTTT. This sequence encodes CSARDGRGQPQHF.

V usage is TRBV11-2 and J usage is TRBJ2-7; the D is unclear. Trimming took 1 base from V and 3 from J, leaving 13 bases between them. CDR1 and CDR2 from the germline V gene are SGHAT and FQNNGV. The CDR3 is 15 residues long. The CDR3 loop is CASSLVSRSDYEQYF. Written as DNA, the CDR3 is TGTGCCAGCAGCTTAGTAAGCAGGTCCGACTACGAGCAGTACTTC.

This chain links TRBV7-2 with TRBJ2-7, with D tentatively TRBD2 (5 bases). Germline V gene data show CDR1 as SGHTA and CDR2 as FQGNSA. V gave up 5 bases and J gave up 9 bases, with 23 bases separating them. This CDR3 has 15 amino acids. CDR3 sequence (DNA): TGTGCCAGCAGCACAGCTTCGGGGAATTGGTACTTGCAGTACTTC. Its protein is CASSTASGNWYLQYF.